The rows below give T cell receptor beta chains drawn from one sample of a study of a mutant IDH1 vaccine in newly diagnosed glioma. For these receptors, no antigen is known. Measured with immunoSEQ multiplex PCR; TCRdb has only the in-frame clones, and not every one. The repertoire holds 49,000 or so clones, with more than 70% as singletons. Sequenced here: PBMCs, sampled from a glioma patient whose treatment included an IDH1 peptide vaccine. These receptors originate from a woman in her thirties or forties with glioma. CDR3s include the opening cysteine and the closing phenylalanine or tryptophan. The D gene is left open where the match is weak. The size field is filled for only some rows; it gives once, few, many or a size class.

D gene	clone size	J gene	V gene	CDR3 DNA	CDR3 protein
TRBD1	.	TRBJ1-5	TRBV7-2	TGTGCCAGCAGCCTAGGTGGGACAGGGGTAGGTCAGCCCCAGCATTTT	CASSLGGTGVGQPQHF
TRBD2	.	TRBJ2-5	TRBV10-3	TGTGCCATCAGCGTAAGCGGGGAAGAGACCCAGTACTTC	CAISVSGEETQYF
TRBD2	.	TRBJ2-2	TRBV4-1	TGCGCCAGCAGCCAAGGAGGGCTAGCGGGGTACACCGGGGAGCTGTTTTTT	CASSQGGLAGYTGELFF
TRBD1	.	TRBJ2-2	TRBV10-3	TGTGCCATCATGTCTGGGACAGGGTCGGCCGGGGAGCTGTTTTTT	CAIMSGTGSAGELFF
.	few	TRBJ1-1	TRBV5-6	TGTGCCAGCAGCTTACAGAGGAACACTGAAGCTTTCTTT	CASSLQRNTEAFF
TRBD1	.	TRBJ2-1	TRBV27	TGTGCCACGCACGGGGACAGTGTGTACAATGAGCAGTTCTTC	CATHGDSVYNEQFF
.	.	TRBJ1-1	TRBV5-1	TGCGCCAGCAGCTTAGGGCTCCCGGGGGAAGCTTTCTTT	CASSLGLPGEAFF
.	few	TRBJ1-5	TRBV5-1	TGCGCCAGCAGCTTGGGGGATCCGATTTCAGCCCAGCATTTT	CASSLGDPISAQHF
.	.	TRBJ1-5	TRBV2	TGTGCCAGCAGCCAGACAGGCCGAGATCAGCCCCAGCATTTT	CASSQTGRDQPQHF
.	once	TRBJ1-5	TRBV6-5	TGTGCCAGCAGTCCGGGCTGGGACAATCAGCCCCAGCATTTT	CASSPGWDNQPQHF
TRBD2	.	TRBJ2-1	TRBV9	TGTGCCAGCAGCGTAGGCGCGGGGGTTTATGAGCAGTTCTTC	CASSVGAGVYEQFF
.	.	TRBJ2-2	TRBV6-5	TGTGCCAGCGGACCCAGGACAGTTAGGGAGCTGTTTTTT	CASGPRTVRELFF
TRBD1	once	TRBJ1-2	TRBV6-4	TGTGCCAGCAGGCCCGGGACAGGGGTTAGCTATGGCTACACCTTC	CASRPGTGVSYGYTF
.	.	TRBJ1-1	TRBV4-3	TGCGCCAGCAGCCAAGTCATCTCCATGAACACTGAAGCTTTCTTT	CASSQVISMNTEAFF
.	.	TRBJ1-5	TRBV12-5	TGTGCTAGTGGTTTGCCCCGGTTGGGGAGCAATCAGCCCCAGCATTTT	CASGLPRLGSNQPQHF
.	.	TRBJ2-7	TRBV5-4	TGTGCCAGCTCAGGGGGGGGCTCCTACGAGCAGTACTTC	CASSGGGSYEQYF
.	few	TRBJ1-1	TRBV5-1	TGCGCCAGCAGCTTGGGAGTGAACACTGAAGCTTTCTTT	CASSLGVNTEAFF
TRBD2	few	TRBJ2-2	TRBV7-8	TGTGCCAGCAGAACTCTAGCGGGGGGGTCCACCGGGGAGCTGTTTTTT	CASRTLAGGSTGELFF
.	.	TRBJ1-3	TRBV28	TGTGCCAGCAGTTTTCGGGCTGGAAACACCATATATTTT	CASSFRAGNTIYF
.	.	TRBJ1-1	TRBV6-5	TGTGCCAGCATGAGGGCGAACACTGAAGCTTTCTTT	CASMRANTEAFF
TRBD1	once	TRBJ1-5	TRBV4-1	TGCGCCAGCAGCCAAAGGGGGGCCGGACAGGGGAATCAGCCCCAGCATTTT	CASSQRGAGQGNQPQHF
TRBD1	.	TRBJ1-5	TRBV6-1	TGTGCCAGCAGAAACAGGGGTGAGAGCAATCAGCCCCAGCATTTT	CASRNRGESNQPQHF
.	.	TRBJ2-7	TRBV5-4	TGTGCCAGCAGCTTGGAAGTGCGGGCTAGTTTCGACGAGCAGTACTTC	CASSLEVRASFDEQYF
TRBD2	.	TRBJ2-2	TRBV13	TGTGCCAGCAGCCTAGGACTAGCGGGGAACACCGGGGAGCTGTTTTTT	CASSLGLAGNTGELFF
.	.	TRBJ1-5	TRBV5-1	TGCGCCAGCAGACCTACAGGTTATAATCAGCCCCAGCATTTT	CASRPTGYNQPQHF
TRBD2	few	TRBJ2-1	TRBV13	TGTGCCAGCAGCTCCTGGGGCTTGGGTAGCGGGGACAATGAGCAGTTCTTC	CASSSWGLGSGDNEQFF
.	.	TRBJ1-4	TRBV4-2	TGTGCCAGCAGCCATGGACCATTTACAACTAATGAAAAACTGTTTTTT	CASSHGPFTTNEKLFF
.	few	TRBJ1-4	TRBV18	TGTGCCAGCTCACCAATAAGTTTGGGGACGAAACTGTTTTTT	CASSPISLGTKLFF
.	.	TRBJ2-7	TRBV7-9	TGTGCCAGCAGCTCCTCGGAGATCACCTCCTACGAGCAGTACTTC	CASSSSEITSYEQYF
.	.	TRBJ1-5	TRBV19	TGTGCCAGTAGTATAAGGGAGGGTCGCAGCAATCAGCCCCAGCATTTT	CASSIREGRSNQPQHF
TRBD1	.	TRBJ2-5	TRBV5-8	TGTGCCAGCAGCTTGGCCGGGACAGGGGTATTAGAGACCCAGTACTTC	CASSLAGTGVLETQYF
.	.	TRBJ1-3	TRBV7-2	TGTGCCAGCAGCTCCCCGGGACAAGTCGGAAACACCATATATTTT	CASSSPGQVGNTIYF
TRBD1	.	TRBJ1-6	TRBV5-8	TGTGCCAGCAGCCCGGGGACAGTAGGGAGACCACCCCTCCACTTT	CASSPGTVGRPPLHF
TRBD2	.	TRBJ2-1	TRBV18	TGTGCCAGCTCACCACGGGGGGGGGAGAAGCAGTTCTTC	CASSPRGGEKQFF
.	.	TRBJ1-2	TRBV29-1	TGCAGCGCTCTCTTCAGATCCCTCAGTGGGCTAGGCTACACCTTC	CSALFRSLSGLGYTF
.	few	TRBJ1-5	TRBV6-6	TGTGCCAGCACCCCCCAGGTCCGGAATCAGCCCCAGCATTTT	CASTPQVRNQPQHF
TRBD1	.	TRBJ1-2	TRBV9	TGTGCCAGCAGCAGTCGACAGGGAAACTATGGCTACACCTTC	CASSSRQGNYGYTF
.	few	TRBJ1-5	TRBV19	TGTGCCGCCGGACCTAACGGGGGCAATCAGCCCCAGCATTTT	CAAGPNGGNQPQHF
.	.	TRBJ1-1	TRBV2	TGTGCCAGCTGCCCGGGAGGGTGGTCAAATGTGAACACTGAAGCTTTCTTT	CASCPGGWSNVNTEAFF
.	.	TRBJ1-6	TRBV27	TGTGCCAGCAGTTTCCATAATTCACCCCTCCACTTT	CASSFHNSPLHF
.	.	TRBJ1-1	TRBV11-2	TGTGCCAGCAGCCTGGAGGGTAACACTGAAGCTTTCTTT	CASSLEGNTEAFF
.	.	TRBJ2-7	TRBV25-1	TGTGCCAGCAGTCAGTGGGACGGTTCCTACGAGCAGTACTTC	CASSQWDGSYEQYF
TRBD2	once	TRBJ2-3	TRBV11-3	TGTGCCAGCAGCTCCGGGACTAGCGGAGGCACAGATACGCAGTATTTT	CASSSGTSGGTDTQYF
TRBD1	.	TRBJ1-6	TRBV4-3	TGCGCCAGCAGCCAACCGGGGGGGACAGATAATTCACCCCTCCACTTT	CASSQPGGTDNSPLHF
TRBD1	few	TRBJ2-7	TRBV6-5	TGTGCCAGCAGTTACAGACAGGGATACGAGCAGTACTTC	CASSYRQGYEQYF
.	.	TRBJ2-7	TRBV7-9	TGTGCCAGCAGCTTAGAGGGAGGAAGCTCCTACGAGCAGTACTTC	CASSLEGGSSYEQYF
TRBD2	.	TRBJ2-1	TRBV9	TGTGCCAGCAGCTTACTAGCGATACCCTACAATGAGCAGTTCTTC	CASSLLAIPYNEQFF
.	.	TRBJ1-1	TRBV5-1	TGCGCCAGCAGCTTATCCGGGACGAACACTGAAGCTTTCTTT	CASSLSGTNTEAFF
.	few	TRBJ1-1	TRBV7-2	TGTGCCAGCAGCAGTCAGGGGTTCGGCACTGAAGCTTTCTTT	CASSSQGFGTEAFF
.	.	TRBJ2-7	TRBV11-3	TGTGCCAGCAGCTTAGGTTACAGGAGCTACGAGCAGTACTTC	CASSLGYRSYEQYF
.	.	TRBJ2-5	TRBV9	TGTGCCAGCAGCGTAGCGGGGGCCCAACAGACCCAGTACTTC	CASSVAGAQQTQYF
TRBD1	.	TRBJ1-4	TRBV2	TGTGCCAGCAGGGGACAGAGAACTAATGAAAAACTGTTTTTT	CASRGQRTNEKLFF
.	.	TRBJ1-6	TRBV9	TGTGCCAGCAGCGTCAAGGGAGGGGATTCACCCCTCCACTTT	CASSVKGGDSPLHF